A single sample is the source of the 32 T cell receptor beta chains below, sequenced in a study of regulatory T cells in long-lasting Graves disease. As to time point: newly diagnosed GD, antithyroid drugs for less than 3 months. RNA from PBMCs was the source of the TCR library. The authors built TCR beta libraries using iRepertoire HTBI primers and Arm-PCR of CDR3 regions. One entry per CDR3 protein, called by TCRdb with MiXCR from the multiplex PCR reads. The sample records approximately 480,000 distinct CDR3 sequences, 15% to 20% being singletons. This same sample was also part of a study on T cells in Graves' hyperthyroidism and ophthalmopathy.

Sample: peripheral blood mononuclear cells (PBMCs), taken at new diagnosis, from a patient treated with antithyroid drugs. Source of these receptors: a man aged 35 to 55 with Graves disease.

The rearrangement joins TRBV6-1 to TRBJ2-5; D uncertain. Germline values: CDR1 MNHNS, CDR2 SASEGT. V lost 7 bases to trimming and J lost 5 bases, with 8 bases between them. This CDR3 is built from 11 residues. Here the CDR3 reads CASTGRETQYF. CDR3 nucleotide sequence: TGTGCCAGCACGGGCCGGGAGACCCAGTACTTC.

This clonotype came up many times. CDR3 in DNA: TGCGCCAGCAGCCAGGACAAGAACACCGGGGAGCTGTTTTTT. Protein: CASSQDKNTGELFF. The V and J genes are TRBV5-1 and TRBJ2-2; D perhaps matches TRBD1 (5 bases). Trimming left V 4 bases short and J 1 base short, with 8 bases between. Germline loops: CDR1 SGHRS, CDR2 YFSETQ. The CDR3 loop spans 14 amino acids.

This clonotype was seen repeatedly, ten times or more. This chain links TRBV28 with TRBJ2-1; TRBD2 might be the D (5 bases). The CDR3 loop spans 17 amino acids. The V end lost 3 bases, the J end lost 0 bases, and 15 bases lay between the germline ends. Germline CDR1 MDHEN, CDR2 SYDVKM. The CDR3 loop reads CASSFSVGASSYNEQFF. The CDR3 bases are TGTGCCAGCAGTTTCTCCGTGGGAGCGTCCTCCTACAATGAGCAGTTCTTC.

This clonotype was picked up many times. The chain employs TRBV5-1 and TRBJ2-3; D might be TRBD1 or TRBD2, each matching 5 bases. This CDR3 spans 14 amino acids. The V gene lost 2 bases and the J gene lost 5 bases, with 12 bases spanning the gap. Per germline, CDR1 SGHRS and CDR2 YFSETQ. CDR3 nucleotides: TGCGCCAGCAGCTTTACGCTGGGACGAGATACGCAGTATTTT. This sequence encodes CASSFTLGRDTQYF.

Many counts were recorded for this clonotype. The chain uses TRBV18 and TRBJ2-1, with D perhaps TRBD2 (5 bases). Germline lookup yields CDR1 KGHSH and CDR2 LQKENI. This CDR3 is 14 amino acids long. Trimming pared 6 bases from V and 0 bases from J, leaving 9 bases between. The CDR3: CASSSAVSYNEQFF. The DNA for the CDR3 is TGTGCCAGCTCCTCAGCGGTCTCCTACAATGAGCAGTTCTTC.

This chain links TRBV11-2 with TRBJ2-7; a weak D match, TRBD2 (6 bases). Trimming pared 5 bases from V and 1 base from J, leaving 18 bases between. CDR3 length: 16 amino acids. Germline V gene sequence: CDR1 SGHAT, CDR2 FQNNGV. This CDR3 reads CASSPSLAGISYEQYF. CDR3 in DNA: TGTGCCAGCAGCCCCTCTTTGGCGGGAATATCCTACGAGCAGTACTTC.

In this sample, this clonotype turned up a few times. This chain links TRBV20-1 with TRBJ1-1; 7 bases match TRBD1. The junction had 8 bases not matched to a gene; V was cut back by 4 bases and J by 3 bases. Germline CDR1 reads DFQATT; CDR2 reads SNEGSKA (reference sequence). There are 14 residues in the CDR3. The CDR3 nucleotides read TGCAGTGCTAACCCGACAGGGCTGGACACTGAAGCTTTCTTT. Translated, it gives CSANPTGLDTEAFF.

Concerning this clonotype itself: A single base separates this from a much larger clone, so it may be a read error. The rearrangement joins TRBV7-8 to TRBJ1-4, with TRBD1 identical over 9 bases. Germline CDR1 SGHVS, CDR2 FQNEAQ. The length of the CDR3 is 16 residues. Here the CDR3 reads CASSLDRGRNNEKLLF. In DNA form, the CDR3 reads TGTGCCAGCAGCTTAGACAGGGGGCGTAATAATGAAAAACTGCTTTTT.

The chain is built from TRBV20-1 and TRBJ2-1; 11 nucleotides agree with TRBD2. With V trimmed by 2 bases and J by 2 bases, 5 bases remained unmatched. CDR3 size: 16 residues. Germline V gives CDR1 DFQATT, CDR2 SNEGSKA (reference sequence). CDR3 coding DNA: TGCAGTGCTAGAAGTGGACTAGCGGGTCCCTACAATGAGCAGTTCTTC. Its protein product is CSARSGLAGPYNEQFF.

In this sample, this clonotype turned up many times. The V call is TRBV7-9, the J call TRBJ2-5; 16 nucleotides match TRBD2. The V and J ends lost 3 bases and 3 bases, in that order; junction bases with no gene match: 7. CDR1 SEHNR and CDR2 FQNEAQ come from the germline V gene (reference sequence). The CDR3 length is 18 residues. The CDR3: CASSFPGLAGGIKETQYF. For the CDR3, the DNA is TGTGCCAGCAGCTTCCCGGGACTAGCGGGAGGGATAAAAGAGACCCAGTACTTC.

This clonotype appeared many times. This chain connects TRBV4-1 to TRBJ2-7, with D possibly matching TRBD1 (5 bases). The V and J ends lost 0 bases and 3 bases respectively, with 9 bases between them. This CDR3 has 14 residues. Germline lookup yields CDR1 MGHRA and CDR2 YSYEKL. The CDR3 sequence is CASSQERGYYEQYF. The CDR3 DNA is TGCGCCAGCAGCCAAGAAAGGGGATACTACGAGCAGTACTTC.

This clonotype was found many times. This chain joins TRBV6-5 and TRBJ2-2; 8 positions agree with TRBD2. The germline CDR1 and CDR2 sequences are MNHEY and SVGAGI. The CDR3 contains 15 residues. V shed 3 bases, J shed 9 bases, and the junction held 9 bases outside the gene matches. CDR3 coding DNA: TGTGCCAGCAGTTATCGAGCGGGGGATAACCGGGAGCTGTTTTTT. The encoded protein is CASSYRAGDNRELFF.

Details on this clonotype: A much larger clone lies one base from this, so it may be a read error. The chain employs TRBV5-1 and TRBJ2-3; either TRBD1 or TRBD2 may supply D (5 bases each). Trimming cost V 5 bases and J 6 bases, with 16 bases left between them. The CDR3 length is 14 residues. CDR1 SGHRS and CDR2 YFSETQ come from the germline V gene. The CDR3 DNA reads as TGCGCCAGCAGACCGGAGAGGGGCAGGGATACGCAGTATTTT. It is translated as CASRPERGRDTQYF.

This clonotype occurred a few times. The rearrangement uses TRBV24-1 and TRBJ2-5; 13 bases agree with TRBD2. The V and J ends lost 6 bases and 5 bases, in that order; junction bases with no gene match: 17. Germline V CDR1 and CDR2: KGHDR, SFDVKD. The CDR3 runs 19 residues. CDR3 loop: CATSSRGLAGESGRETQYF. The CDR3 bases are TGTGCCACCAGTAGTAGAGGACTAGCGGGAGAGAGCGGTAGGGAGACCCAGTACTTC.

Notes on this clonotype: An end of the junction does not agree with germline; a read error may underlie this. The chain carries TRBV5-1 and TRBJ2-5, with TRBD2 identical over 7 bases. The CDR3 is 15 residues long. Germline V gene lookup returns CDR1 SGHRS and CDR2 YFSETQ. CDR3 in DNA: TGTGCCAGCAGCTGGGGGGGGGAATACCAAGAGACCCAGTACTTC. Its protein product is CASSWGGEYQETQYF.

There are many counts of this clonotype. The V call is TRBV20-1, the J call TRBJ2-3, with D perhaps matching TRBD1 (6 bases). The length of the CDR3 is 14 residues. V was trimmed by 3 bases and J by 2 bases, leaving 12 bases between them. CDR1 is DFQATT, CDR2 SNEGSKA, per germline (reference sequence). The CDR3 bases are TGCAGTGCTAGGGACAGAACGTACACAGATACGCAGTATTTT. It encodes CSARDRTYTDTQYF.

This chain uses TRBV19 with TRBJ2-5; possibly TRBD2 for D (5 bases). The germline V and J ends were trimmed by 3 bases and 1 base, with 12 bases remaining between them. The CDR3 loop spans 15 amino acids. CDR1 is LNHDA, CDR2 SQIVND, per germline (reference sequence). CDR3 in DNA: TGTGCCAGTAGTATGCTATGGGAGTCCCAAGAGACCCAGTACTTC. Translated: CASSMLWESQETQYF.

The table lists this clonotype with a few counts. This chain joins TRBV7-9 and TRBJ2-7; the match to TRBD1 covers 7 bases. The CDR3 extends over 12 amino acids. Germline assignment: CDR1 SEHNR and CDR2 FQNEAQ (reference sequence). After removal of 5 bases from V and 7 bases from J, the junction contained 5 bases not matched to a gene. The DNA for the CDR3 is TGTGCCAGCAGCACGGGACAGATAGAGCAGTACTTC. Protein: CASSTGQIEQYF.

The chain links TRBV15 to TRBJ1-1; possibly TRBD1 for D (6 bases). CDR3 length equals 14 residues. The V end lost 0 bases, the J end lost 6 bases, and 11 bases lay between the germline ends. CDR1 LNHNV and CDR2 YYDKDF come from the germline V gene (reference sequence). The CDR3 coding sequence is TGTGCCACCAGCAGAGAAGGGGGTTTGGCTGAAGCTTTCTTT. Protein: CATSREGGLAEAFF.

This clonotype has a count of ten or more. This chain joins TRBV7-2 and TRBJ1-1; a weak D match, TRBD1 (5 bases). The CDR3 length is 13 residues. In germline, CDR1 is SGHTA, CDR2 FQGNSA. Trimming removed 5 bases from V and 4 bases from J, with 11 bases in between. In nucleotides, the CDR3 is TGTGCCAGCAGCCCGACAGCATCCACTGAAGCTTTCTTT. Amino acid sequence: CASSPTASTEAFF.

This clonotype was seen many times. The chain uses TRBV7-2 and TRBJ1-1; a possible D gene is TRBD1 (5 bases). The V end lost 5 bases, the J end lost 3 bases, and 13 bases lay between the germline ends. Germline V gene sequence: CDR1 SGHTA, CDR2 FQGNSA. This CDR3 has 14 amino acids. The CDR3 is CASSRLGGDTEAFF. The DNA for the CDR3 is TGTGCCAGCAGCCGTCTCGGGGGGGACACTGAAGCTTTCTTT.

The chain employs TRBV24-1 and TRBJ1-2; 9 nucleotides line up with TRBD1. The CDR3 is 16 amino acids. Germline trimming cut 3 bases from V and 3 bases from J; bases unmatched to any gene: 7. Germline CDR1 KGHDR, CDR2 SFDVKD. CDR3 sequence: CATSDGGQGFDYGYTF. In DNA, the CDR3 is TGTGCCACCAGTGATGGCGGACAGGGGTTCGACTATGGCTACACCTTC.

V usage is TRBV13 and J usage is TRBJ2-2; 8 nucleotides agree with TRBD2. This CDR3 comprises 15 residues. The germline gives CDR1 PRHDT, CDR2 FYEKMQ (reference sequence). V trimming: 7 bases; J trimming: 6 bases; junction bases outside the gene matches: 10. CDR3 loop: CASTPGGISSGELFF. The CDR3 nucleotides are TGTGCCAGCACCCCGGGGGGGATATCTTCCGGGGAGCTGTTTTTT.

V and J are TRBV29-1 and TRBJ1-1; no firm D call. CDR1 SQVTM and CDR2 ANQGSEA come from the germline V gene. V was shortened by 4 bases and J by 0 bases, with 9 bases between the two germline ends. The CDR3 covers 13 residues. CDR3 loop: CSVVGPVNTEAFF. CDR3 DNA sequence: TGCAGCGTTGTGGGTCCGGTGAACACTGAAGCTTTCTTT.

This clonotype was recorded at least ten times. Here the CDR3 reads CASSLTGGDSYEQYF. CDR3 bases: TGTGCCAGCAGCCTGACCGGCGGGGACTCCTACGAGCAGTACTTC. The gene calls are TRBV3-1 and TRBJ2-7; possible D gene TRBD2, 6 bases. CDR3 size: 15 residues. Trimming shortened V by 4 bases and J by 0 bases, and 13 bases separated the two germline ends. CDR1 LGHDT and CDR2 YNNKEL come from the germline V gene (reference sequence).

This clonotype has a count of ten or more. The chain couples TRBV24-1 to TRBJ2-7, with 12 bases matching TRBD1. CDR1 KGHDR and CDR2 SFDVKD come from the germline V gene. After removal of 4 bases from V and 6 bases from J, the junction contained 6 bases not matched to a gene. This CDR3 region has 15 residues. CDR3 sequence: CATSDPGTGGSEQYF. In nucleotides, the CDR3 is TGTGCCACCAGTGACCCTGGGACAGGGGGCTCCGAGCAGTACTTC.

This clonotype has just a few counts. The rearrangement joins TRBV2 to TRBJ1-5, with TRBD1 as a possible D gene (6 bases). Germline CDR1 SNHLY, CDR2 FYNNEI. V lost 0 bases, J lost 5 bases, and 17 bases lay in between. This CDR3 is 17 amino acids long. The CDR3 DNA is TGTGCCAGCAGTGAAGCGAGGGCAGGGGCTGGGGATCAGCCCCAGCATTTT. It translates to CASSEARAGAGDQPQHF. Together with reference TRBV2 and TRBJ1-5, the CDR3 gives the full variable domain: EPEVTQTPSHQVTQMGQEVILRCVPISNHLYFYWYRQILGQKVEFLVSFYNNEISEKSEIFDDQFSVERPDGSNFTLKIRSTKLEDSAMYFCASSEARAGAGDQPQHFGDGTRLSIL.

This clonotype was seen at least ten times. The CDR3 DNA is TGCAGTGCTATAGAACAGTTCCACGAGCAGTACTTC. Protein sequence: CSAIEQFHEQYF. The chain links TRBV20-1 to TRBJ2-7, with no clear D. In germline, CDR1 is DFQATT, CDR2 SNEGSKA (reference sequence). The CDR3 sequence is 12 residues long. Trimming took 4 bases from V and 5 from J, leaving 12 bases between them.

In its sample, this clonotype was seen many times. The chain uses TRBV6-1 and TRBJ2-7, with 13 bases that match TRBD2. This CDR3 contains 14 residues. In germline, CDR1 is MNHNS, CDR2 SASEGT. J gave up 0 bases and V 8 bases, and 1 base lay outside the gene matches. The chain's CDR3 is CASRTSGGSYEQYF. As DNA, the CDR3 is TGTGCCAGCCGGACTAGCGGGGGCTCCTACGAGCAGTACTTC.

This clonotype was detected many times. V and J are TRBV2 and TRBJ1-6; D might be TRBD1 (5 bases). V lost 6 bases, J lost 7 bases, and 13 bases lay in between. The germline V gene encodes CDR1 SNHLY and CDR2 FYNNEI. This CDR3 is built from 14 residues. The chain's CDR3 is CASRGDGENSPLHF. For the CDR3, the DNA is TGTGCCAGCAGGGGGGACGGGGAAAATTCACCCCTCCACTTT.

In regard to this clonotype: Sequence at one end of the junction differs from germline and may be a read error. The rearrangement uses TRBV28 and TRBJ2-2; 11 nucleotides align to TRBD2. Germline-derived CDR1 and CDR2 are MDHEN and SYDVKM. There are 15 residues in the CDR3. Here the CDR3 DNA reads TGTGCCAGCCACAGGCTAGCGGGGGGTACCGGGGAGCCGTTTTTT. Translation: CASHRLAGGTGEPFF.

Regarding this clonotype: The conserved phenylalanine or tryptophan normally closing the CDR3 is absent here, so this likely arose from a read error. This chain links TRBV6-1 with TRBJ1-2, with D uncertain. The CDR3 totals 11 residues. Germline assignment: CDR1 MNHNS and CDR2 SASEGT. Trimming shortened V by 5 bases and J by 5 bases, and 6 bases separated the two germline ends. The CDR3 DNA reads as TGTGCCAGCAGTCGGGGTTATGGCTACACCTAC. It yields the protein CASSRGYGYTY.